The 24 T cell receptor beta chains listed next were all sequenced from one sample in a study of T cell repertoires in aging, cancer and after chemotherapy. Rearranged V-D-J TRB sequences were amplified with a mixed TRB-A/B primer pool. TCRdb fed the multiplex PCR reads into MiXCR, producing one record per CDR3 protein. The table has about 11,000 distinct CDR3 sequences, about 42% seen once. Amplification of TCR beta used genomic DNA extracted from peripheral blood. Sequencing was performed on blood. The receptors stem from a human donor in good health.

This clonotype was seen a handful of times. This chain joins TRBV28 and TRBJ1-2; 7 nucleotides align to TRBD1. Trimming at V came to 4 bases and at J to 10 bases, leaving 3 bases not matched to a gene. This CDR3 is 11 amino acids long. Germline V gene sequence: CDR1 MDHEN, CDR2 SYDVKM. The CDR3, as DNA: TGTGCCAGCAGTTCAGACAGGGACTACACCTTC. Residues: CASSSDRDYTF.

The genes are TRBV27 and TRBJ1-6; D remains unclear. Germline V gives CDR1 MNHEY, CDR2 SMNVEV (reference sequence). V lost 6 bases and J lost 3, with 12 bases in between. The CDR3 spans 15 residues. The CDR3 DNA reads as TGTGCCAGCAGCGTCCGGGCTAACTATAATTCACCCCTCCACTTT. As protein: CASSVRANYNSPLHF.

V gene TRBV6-5 combines with J gene TRBJ2-7; 8 bases agree with TRBD1. Germline V gene lookup returns CDR1 MNHEY and CDR2 SVGAGI. V trimming: 6 bases; J trimming: 3 bases; junction bases outside the gene matches: 7. CDR3 length: 14 amino acids. The chain's CDR3 is CASRRTGTGYEQYF. CDR3 coding DNA: TGTGCCAGCAGGCGGACAGGGACTGGCTACGAGCAGTACTTC.

This clonotype was observed a handful of times. The junction departs from germline at one end; a sequencing error may be responsible. CDR3 amino acids: CASSHRGPAYEQYF. For the CDR3, the DNA is TGTGCCAGCAGTCACAGGGGGCCTGCCTACGAGCAGTACTTC. The chain carries TRBV4-3 and TRBJ2-7, with 9 bases that match TRBD1. Germline lookup yields CDR1 LGHNA and CDR2 YSLEER. The CDR3 is 14 residues long.

A few counts support this clonotype. CDR3: CASSSRGPQPQHF. The CDR3 DNA sequence: TGTGCCAGCAGTTCGCGGGGCCCACAGCCCCAGCATTTT. V gene TRBV6-1 combines with J gene TRBJ1-5, with D tentatively TRBD1 (5 bases). This CDR3 comprises 13 residues. The ends were cut back, 5 bases at V and 7 bases at J, with 12 bases in the middle. CDR1 is MNHNS and CDR2 is SASEGT in the germline V gene.

This clonotype was seen more than once but under ten times. V gene TRBV24-1 combines with J gene TRBJ1-2, with D possibly matching TRBD1 (5 bases). Germline V gene sequence: CDR1 KGHDR, CDR2 SFDVKD. The CDR3 consists of 16 residues. Trimming cost V 4 bases and J 0 bases, with 14 bases left between them. CDR3 nucleotide sequence: TGTGCCACCAGTGACCCCAGGGAGAAAGCTAACTATGGCTACACCTTC. The encoded protein is CATSDPREKANYGYTF.

This clonotype was found a few times. The CDR3 DNA reads TGTGCCAGCAGTCCTAGCGGGATCGGGAATGAGCAGTTCTTC. Translating it yields CASSPSGIGNEQFF. This chain uses TRBV6-4 with TRBJ2-1; 9 positions agree with TRBD2. CDR3 length: 14 residues. Germline assignment: CDR1 MRHNA and CDR2 SNTAGT. V dropped 5 bases and J dropped 7; count of bases not matched to a gene: 6.

V usage is TRBV20-1 and J usage is TRBJ2-2; 9 bases align to TRBD1. Germline V lookup: CDR1 DFQATT, CDR2 SNEGSKA (reference sequence). CDR3 size: 16 residues. Trimming took 0 bases from V and 5 from J; bases not matched to a gene: 7. The CDR3 here is CSAREGTGISTGELFF. DNA of the CDR3: TGCAGTGCTAGAGAGGGGACAGGGATCTCAACCGGGGAGCTGTTTTTT.

In its sample, this clonotype was seen a few times. This chain links TRBV19 with TRBJ2-3, with 8 bases that match TRBD1. The CDR3 runs 15 residues. CDR1 is LNHDA and CDR2 is SQIVND in the germline V gene (reference sequence). V was pared by 5 bases and J by 1 base, with 5 bases of the junction left unmatched. The CDR3 region is CASSFSTGGTDTQYF. In DNA form, the CDR3 reads TGTGCCAGTAGTTTCTCGACAGGGGGCACAGATACGCAGTATTTT.

The table lists this clonotype with a count of one. Since no conserved phenylalanine or tryptophan closes the CDR3, a read error is the likely cause. The rearrangement uses TRBV6-1 and TRBJ2-7; D might be TRBD2 (6 bases). From germline, CDR1 is MNHNS and CDR2 SASEGT. The ends were cut back, 7 bases at V and 0 bases at J, with 10 bases in the middle. CDR3 length: 13 residues. CDR3 sequence reads: CASTGSSSYEQYL. The CDR3 DNA reads TGTGCCAGCACCGGGAGTAGCTCCTACGAGCAGTACTTA.

This clonotype was seen a handful of times. The chain is built from TRBV6-1 and TRBJ2-3; maybe TRBD2 (5 bases). V was cut by 6 bases and J by 5 bases, with 12 bases left in between. CDR1 MNHNS and CDR2 SASEGT come from the germline V gene. The CDR3 contains 13 residues. The CDR3 sequence: CASSPLTRDTQYF. CDR3 bases: TGTGCCAGCAGCCCCCTAACTAGAGATACGCAGTATTTT.

There are a few counts of this clonotype. V usage is TRBV19 and J usage is TRBJ2-5; weak D call: TRBD1 (6 bases). CDR3 length: 13 residues. The germline V gene has CDR1 LNHDA and CDR2 SQIVND (reference sequence). Trimming left V 3 bases short and J 3 bases short, with 8 bases between. CDR3 protein: CASSIAGEETQYF. CDR3 sequence (DNA): TGTGCCAGTAGTATCGCAGGGGAAGAGACCCAGTACTTC.

This rearrangement joins TRBV6-2 or TRBV6-3 to TRBJ2-7; no clear D gene. V shed 6 bases and J shed 0 bases, with 18 bases lying between them. CDR3 length: 16 amino acids. Germline V gene data show CDR1 as MNHEY and CDR2 as SVGEGT. The CDR3 region is CASRLRESLASYEQYF. In DNA form, the CDR3 reads TGTGCCAGCAGACTGCGCGAGAGCTTAGCCTCCTACGAGCAGTACTTC.

The chain employs TRBV7-3 and TRBJ2-2; D remains unclear. Trimming cost V 8 bases and J 4 bases, with 11 bases left between them. The CDR3 sequence is 13 residues long. Germline V gene data show CDR1 as SGHTA and CDR2 as FQGTGA. The CDR3 region is CASSVFRTGELFF. The CDR3 coding sequence is TGTGCCAGCTCTGTTTTCCGCACCGGGGAGCTGTTTTTT.

In its sample, this clonotype was seen a few times. The V call is TRBV6-5, the J call TRBJ2-3, with D perhaps assigned TRBD1 or TRBD2 (6 bases each). Germline lookup yields CDR1 MNHEY and CDR2 SVGAGI. This CDR3 is 16 amino acids long. Trimming removed 2 bases from V and 4 bases from J, with 16 bases in between. The CDR3 spells CASSYGRGVLADTQYF. Here the CDR3 DNA reads TGTGCCAGCAGTTACGGTAGGGGGGTACTCGCAGATACGCAGTATTTT.

This clonotype showed up just a few times. The J gene is TRBJ2-3, the V gene TRBV7-2, with D unclear. CDR1 and CDR2 (germline): SGHTA, FQGNSA. The CDR3 contains 15 residues. V gave up 5 bases and J gave up 1 base, with 13 bases separating them. CDR3 in amino acids: CASSRMGGGTDTQYF. The CDR3 bases are TGTGCCAGCAGCCGTATGGGTGGGGGCACAGATACGCAGTATTTT.

Details on this clonotype: Relative to the germline gene, one junction end is altered; a read error may explain this. The CDR3 DNA follows: TGTGCCAGCAGCTCGGACAGGGGAAATCAGCCCCAGCATTTT. Its protein product is CASSSDRGNQPQHF. This sequence joins TRBV5-1 and TRBJ1-5; 9 nucleotides match TRBD1. The CDR3 runs to 14 residues. Germline V lookup: CDR1 SGHRS, CDR2 YFSETQ.

This clonotype was found once. J is TRBJ2-2 and V is TRBV6-2 or TRBV6-3, with 10 nucleotides matching TRBD2. Per the germline V gene, CDR1 is MNHEY and CDR2 is SVGEGT. The CDR3 is 14 residues long. J was trimmed by 7 bases and V by 6 bases; bases with no gene match: 5. CDR3 region: CASSTSGVVGELFF. CDR3 nucleotide sequence: TGTGCCAGCAGCACTAGCGGGGTGGTCGGGGAGCTGTTTTTT.

The chain combines TRBV5-5 with TRBJ2-5, with D unresolved. CDR1 SGHKS and CDR2 YYEKEE come from the germline V gene (reference sequence). The CDR3 loop spans 14 amino acids. V was clipped by 0 bases and J by 4 bases, with 10 bases between them. This chain's CDR3 is CASSLGGFGETQYF. In DNA form, the CDR3 reads TGTGCCAGCAGCTTGGGTGGGTTTGGAGAGACCCAGTACTTC.

CDR3 coding DNA: TGTGCCATCAGTCCGCCTACTACGGCCGGAAACACCATATATTTT. Amino acid sequence: CAISPPTTAGNTIYF. This chain connects TRBV10-3 to TRBJ1-3, with no clear D. Looked up from germline, CDR1 is ENHRY and CDR2 is SYGVKD. The CDR3 contains 15 residues. Trimming stripped 5 bases from V and 4 bases from J, with 15 bases between.

The rearrangement links TRBV9 to TRBJ2-3, with 12 bases matching TRBD2. Germline assignment: CDR1 SGDLS and CDR2 YYNGEE. The CDR3 totals 16 residues. With V trimmed by 4 bases and J by 4 bases, 7 bases remained unmatched. The CDR3, as DNA: TGTGCCAGCAGCATGACTAGCGGGGGTTCACCAGATACGCAGTATTTT. Translated: CASSMTSGGSPDTQYF.

This clonotype was observed a few times. This chain uses TRBV20-1 with TRBJ2-5, with D perhaps matching TRBD2 (6 bases). Trimming took 1 base from V and 4 from J, leaving 13 bases between them. The CDR3 is 14 residues long. Germline CDR1 DFQATT, CDR2 SNEGSKA (reference sequence). The CDR3 protein is CSARAAGGGETQYF. CDR3 bases: TGCAGTGCTAGAGCTGCCGGGGGAGGAGAGACCCAGTACTTC.

V and J are TRBV20-1 and TRBJ1-2; D remains ambiguous. The V gene's germline CDR1 is DFQATT and CDR2 SNEGSKA (reference sequence). The germline V and J ends were trimmed by 1 base and 4 bases, with 16 bases remaining between them. The CDR3 has 15 amino acids. The CDR3: CSARVQGGRGYGYTF. The CDR3 DNA sequence: TGCAGTGCTAGAGTACAAGGAGGACGGGGCTATGGCTACACCTTC.

This clonotype has only a few counts. The V and J genes are TRBV10-3 and TRBJ2-7; D is perhaps TRBD1 (6 bases). The V gene's germline CDR1 is ENHRY and CDR2 SYGVKD. The ends were cut back, 8 bases at V and 2 bases at J, with 10 bases in the middle. This CDR3 is 12 amino acids long. CDR3 amino acids: CAIRDITYEQYF. The CDR3 DNA reads TGTGCCATCCGGGACATTACCTACGAGCAGTACTTC.